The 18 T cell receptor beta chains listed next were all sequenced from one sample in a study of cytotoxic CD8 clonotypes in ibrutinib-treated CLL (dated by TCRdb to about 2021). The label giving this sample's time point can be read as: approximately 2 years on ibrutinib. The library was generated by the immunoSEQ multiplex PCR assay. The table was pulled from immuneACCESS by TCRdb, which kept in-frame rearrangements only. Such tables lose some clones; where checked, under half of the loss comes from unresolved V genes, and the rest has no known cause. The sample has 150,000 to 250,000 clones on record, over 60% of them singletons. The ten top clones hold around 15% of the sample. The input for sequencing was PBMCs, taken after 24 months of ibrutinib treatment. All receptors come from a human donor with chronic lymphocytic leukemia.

The CDR3 sequence is CASSLDRGTTNEKLFF. The DNA for the CDR3 is TGTGCCAGCAGCTTAGATAGGGGTACAACTAATGAAAAACTGTTTTTT. The J gene is TRBJ1-4, the V gene TRBV11-2; D may be TRBD1 (5 bases). V lost 0 bases to trimming and J lost 0 bases, with 8 bases between them. The CDR3 runs to 16 residues. CDR1 and CDR2 from the germline V gene are SGHAT and FQNNGV.

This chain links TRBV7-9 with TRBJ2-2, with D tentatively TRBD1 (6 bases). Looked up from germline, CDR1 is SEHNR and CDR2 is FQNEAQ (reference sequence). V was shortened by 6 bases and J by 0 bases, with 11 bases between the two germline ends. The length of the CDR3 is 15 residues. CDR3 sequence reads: CASREYRANTGELFF. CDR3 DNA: TGTGCCAGCAGAGAGTACAGGGCGAACACCGGGGAGCTGTTTTTT.

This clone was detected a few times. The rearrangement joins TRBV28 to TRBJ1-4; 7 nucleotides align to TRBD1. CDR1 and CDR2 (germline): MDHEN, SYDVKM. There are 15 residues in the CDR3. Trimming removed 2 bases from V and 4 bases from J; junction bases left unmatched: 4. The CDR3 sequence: CASSLRGLGNEKLFF. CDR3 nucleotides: TGTGCCAGCAGTTTAAGGGGGCTCGGTAATGAAAAACTGTTTTTT.

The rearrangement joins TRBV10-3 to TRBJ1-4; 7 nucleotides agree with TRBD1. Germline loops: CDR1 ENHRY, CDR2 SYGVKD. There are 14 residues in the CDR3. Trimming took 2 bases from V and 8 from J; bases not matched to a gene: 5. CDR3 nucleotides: TGTGCCATCAGTGAGGAGGGGGCGCGGGAAAAACTGTTTTTT. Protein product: CAISEEGAREKLFF.

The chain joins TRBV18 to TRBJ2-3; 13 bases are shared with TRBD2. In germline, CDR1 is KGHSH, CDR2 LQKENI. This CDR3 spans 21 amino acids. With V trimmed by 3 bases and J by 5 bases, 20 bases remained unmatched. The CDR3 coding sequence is TGTGCCAGCTCACCGAGCACCGGGACTAGCGGGAAGTTTTGGCACAAAGATACGCAGTATTTT. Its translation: CASSPSTGTSGKFWHKDTQYF.

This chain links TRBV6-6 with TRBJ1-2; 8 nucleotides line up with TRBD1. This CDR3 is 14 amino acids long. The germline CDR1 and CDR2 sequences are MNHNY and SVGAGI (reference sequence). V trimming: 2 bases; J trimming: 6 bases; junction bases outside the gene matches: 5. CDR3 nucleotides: TGTGCCAGCAGTTACGGGACAGGTTTTGATGGCTACACCTTC. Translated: CASSYGTGFDGYTF.

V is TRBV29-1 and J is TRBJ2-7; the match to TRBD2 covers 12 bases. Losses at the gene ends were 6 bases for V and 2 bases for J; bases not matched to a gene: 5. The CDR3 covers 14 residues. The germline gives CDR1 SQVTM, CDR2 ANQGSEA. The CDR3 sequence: CSVELAGGTYEQYF. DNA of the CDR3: TGCAGCGTAGAACTAGCGGGAGGAACCTACGAGCAGTACTTC.

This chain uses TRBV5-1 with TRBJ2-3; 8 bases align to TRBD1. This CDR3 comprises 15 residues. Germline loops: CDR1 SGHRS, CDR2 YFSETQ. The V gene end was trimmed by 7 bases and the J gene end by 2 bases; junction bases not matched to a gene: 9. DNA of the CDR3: TGCGCCAGCCTGCGGACAGGGACCCCCACAGATACGCAGTATTTT. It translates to CASLRTGTPTDTQYF. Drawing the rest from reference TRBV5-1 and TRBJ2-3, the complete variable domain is KAGVTQTPRYLIKTRGQQVTLSCSPISGHRSVSWYQQTPGQGLQFLFEYFSETQRNKGNFPGRFSGRQFSNSRSEMNVSTLELGDSALYLCASLRTGTPTDTQYFGPGTRLTVL.

The CDR3 region has the DNA TGTGCCAGTAGTATGGGTAGCGGGAGGGGAGATACGCAGTATTTT. This sequence encodes CASSMGSGRGDTQYF. V usage is TRBV19 and J usage is TRBJ2-3; 11 bases match TRBD2. CDR1 LNHDA and CDR2 SQIVND come from the germline V gene (reference sequence). This CDR3 contains 15 residues. Trimming removed 3 bases from V and 5 bases from J; junction bases left unmatched: 4.

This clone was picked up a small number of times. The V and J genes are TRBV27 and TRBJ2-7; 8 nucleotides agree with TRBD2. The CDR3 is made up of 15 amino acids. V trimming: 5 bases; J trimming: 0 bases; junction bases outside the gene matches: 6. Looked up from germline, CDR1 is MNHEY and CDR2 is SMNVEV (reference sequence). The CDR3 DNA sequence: TGTGCCAGCAGTCAGATAGCGGGGTCCTCCTACGAGCAGTACTTC. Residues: CASSQIAGSSYEQYF.

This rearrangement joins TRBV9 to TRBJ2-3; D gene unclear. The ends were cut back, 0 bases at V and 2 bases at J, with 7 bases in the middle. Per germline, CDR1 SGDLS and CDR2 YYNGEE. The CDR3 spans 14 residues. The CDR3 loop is CASSVEDPTDTQYF. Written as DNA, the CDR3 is TGTGCCAGCAGCGTAGAAGATCCCACAGATACGCAGTATTTT.

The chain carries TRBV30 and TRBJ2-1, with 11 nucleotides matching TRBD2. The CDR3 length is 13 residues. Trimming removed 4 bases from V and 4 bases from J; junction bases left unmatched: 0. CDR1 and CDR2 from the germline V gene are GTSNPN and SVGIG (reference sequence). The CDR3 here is CAWTSGRYNEQFF. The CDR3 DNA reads TGTGCCTGGACTAGCGGGAGGTACAATGAGCAGTTCTTC. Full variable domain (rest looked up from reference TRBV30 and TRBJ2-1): SQTIHQWPATLVQPVGSPLSLECTVEGTSNPNLYWYRQAAGRGLQLLFYSVGIGQISSEVPQNLSASRPQDRQFILSSKKLLLSDSGFYLCAWTSGRYNEQFFGPGTRLTVL.

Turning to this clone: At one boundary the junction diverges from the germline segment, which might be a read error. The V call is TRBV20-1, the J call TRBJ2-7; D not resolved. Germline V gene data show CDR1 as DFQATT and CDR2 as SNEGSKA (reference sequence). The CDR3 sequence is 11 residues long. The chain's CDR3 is CSASTEYEQYF. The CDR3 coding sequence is TGCAGTGCTAGTACGGAATACGAGCAGTACTTT.

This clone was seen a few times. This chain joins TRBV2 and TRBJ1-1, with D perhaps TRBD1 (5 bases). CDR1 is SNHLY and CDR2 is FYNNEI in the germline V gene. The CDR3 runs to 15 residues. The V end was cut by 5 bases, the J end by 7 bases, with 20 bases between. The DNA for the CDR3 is TGTGCCAGCAGTACTACAGGAGGCTTGTTTGGTGAAGCTTTCTTT. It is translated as CASSTTGGLFGEAFF.

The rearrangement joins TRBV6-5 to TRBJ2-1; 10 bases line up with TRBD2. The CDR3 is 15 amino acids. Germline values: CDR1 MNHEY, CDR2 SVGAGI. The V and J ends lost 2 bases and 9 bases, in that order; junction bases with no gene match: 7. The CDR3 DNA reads TGTGCCAGCAGTTACGGACGGACTAGCGGACGTGAGCAGTTCTTC. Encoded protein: CASSYGRTSGREQFF.

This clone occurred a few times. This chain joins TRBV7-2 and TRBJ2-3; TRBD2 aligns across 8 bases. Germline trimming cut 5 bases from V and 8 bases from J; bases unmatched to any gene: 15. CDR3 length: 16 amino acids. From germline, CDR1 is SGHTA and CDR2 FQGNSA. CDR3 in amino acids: CASSHQAGEWKGTQYF. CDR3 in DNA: TGTGCCAGCAGCCATCAAGCGGGAGAGTGGAAGGGTACGCAGTATTTT.

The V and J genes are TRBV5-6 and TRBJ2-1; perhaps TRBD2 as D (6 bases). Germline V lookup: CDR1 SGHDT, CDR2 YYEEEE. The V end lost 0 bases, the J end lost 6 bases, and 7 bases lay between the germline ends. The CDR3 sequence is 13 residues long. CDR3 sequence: CASSLVRGNEQFF. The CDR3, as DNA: TGTGCCAGCAGCTTGGTGCGGGGCAATGAGCAGTTCTTC.

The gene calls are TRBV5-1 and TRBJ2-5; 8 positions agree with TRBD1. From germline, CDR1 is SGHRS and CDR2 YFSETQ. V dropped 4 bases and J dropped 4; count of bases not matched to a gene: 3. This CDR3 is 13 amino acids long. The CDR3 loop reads CASSQDRVETQYF. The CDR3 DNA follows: TGCGCCAGCAGCCAGGACAGGGTAGAGACCCAGTACTTC.